The rows below give T cell receptor beta chains drawn from one sample of a study of blood T cell repertoires in COVID-19. TCRdb's copy holds only in-frame clones and misses some; the assay was immunoSEQ multiplex PCR. The sample contains about 100,000 clones, about three quarters of which appear only once. Sequenced sample: peripheral blood. The origin of the receptors is a man in his fifties or sixties who had recovered from COVID-19. The CDR3 runs from the conserved cysteine through the conserved F or W. The D gene is left open where the match is weak. Clone size is given for some rows only: seen once, a few or many times, or a class if the clone is expanded.

v_call: TRBV19
clone_size: -
d_call: TRBD1
j_call: TRBJ1-2
cdr3_aa: CASSPGQQSNYGYTF
cdr3_nt: TGTGCCAGTAGTCCGGGACAGCAGTCTAACTATGGCTACACCTTC

v_call: TRBV11-1
clone_size: -
d_call: -
j_call: TRBJ1-1
cdr3_aa: CASSLVRGLPEAFF
cdr3_nt: TGTGCCAGCAGCTTAGTCAGGGGCCTCCCTGAAGCTTTCTTT

v_call: TRBV30
clone_size: -
d_call: -
j_call: TRBJ2-7
cdr3_aa: CAWSLGAGSYEQYF
cdr3_nt: TGTGCCTGGAGTTTGGGGGCTGGATCCTACGAGCAGTACTTC

v_call: TRBV10-3
clone_size: -
d_call: TRBD1
j_call: TRBJ2-2
cdr3_aa: CAISRKGSGTADTGELFF
cdr3_nt: TGTGCCATCAGCCGCAAGGGGTCCGGGACAGCGGATACCGGGGAGCTGTTTTTT

v_call: TRBV6-5
clone_size: -
d_call: TRBD1
j_call: TRBJ1-4
cdr3_aa: CASTRFGTVNEKLFF
cdr3_nt: TGTGCCAGCACCCGATTCGGGACAGTTAATGAAAAACTGTTTTTT

v_call: TRBV7-6
clone_size: -
d_call: -
j_call: TRBJ2-7
cdr3_aa: CASSFGGEVYEQYF
cdr3_nt: TGTGCCAGCAGCTTCGGGGGTGAGGTCTACGAGCAGTACTTC

v_call: TRBV2
clone_size: once
d_call: -
j_call: TRBJ1-6
cdr3_aa: CASRWEARVNSPLHF
cdr3_nt: TGTGCCAGCAGATGGGAGGCAAGGGTCAATTCACCCCTCCACTTT

v_call: TRBV7-9
clone_size: many
d_call: -
j_call: TRBJ1-4
cdr3_aa: CASSLQGWEKLFF
cdr3_nt: TGTGCCAGCAGCTTACAGGGCTGGGAAAAACTGTTTTTT

v_call: TRBV14
clone_size: -
d_call: TRBD2
j_call: TRBJ2-1
cdr3_aa: CASSPLGLGYNEQFF
cdr3_nt: TGTGCCAGCAGCCCACTGGGACTAGGATACAATGAGCAGTTCTTC

v_call: TRBV10-1
clone_size: -
d_call: TRBD1
j_call: TRBJ1-1
cdr3_aa: CAIQWDRGTEAFF
cdr3_nt: TGCGCCATCCAATGGGACAGGGGCACTGAAGCTTTCTTT

v_call: TRBV25-1
clone_size: -
d_call: -
j_call: TRBJ1-2
cdr3_aa: CASSEWSGVRQVYGYTF
cdr3_nt: TGTGCCAGCAGTGAATGGTCGGGAGTTCGGCAGGTCTATGGCTACACCTTC

v_call: TRBV6-2/TRBV6-3
clone_size: -
d_call: TRBD2
j_call: TRBJ2-7
cdr3_aa: CASSDGLAGGTSEQYF
cdr3_nt: TGTGCCAGCAGTGATGGACTAGCGGGAGGAACGTCCGAGCAGTACTTC

v_call: TRBV20-1
clone_size: -
d_call: -
j_call: TRBJ2-7
cdr3_aa: CSASSGDYEQYF
cdr3_nt: TGCAGTGCTAGTTCGGGGGACTACGAGCAGTACTTC

v_call: TRBV25-1
clone_size: -
d_call: -
j_call: TRBJ2-2
cdr3_aa: CASSEYRGATGELFF
cdr3_nt: TGTGCCAGCAGTGAATACAGGGGTGCCACCGGGGAGCTGTTTTTT

v_call: TRBV18
clone_size: -
d_call: TRBD1
j_call: TRBJ1-6
cdr3_aa: CASSPTPGQILSPLHF
cdr3_nt: TGTGCCAGCTCACCAACACCGGGACAGATACTTTCACCCCTCCACTTT

v_call: TRBV6-5
clone_size: few
d_call: -
j_call: TRBJ2-3
cdr3_aa: CASDPAQASTDTQYF
cdr3_nt: TGTGCCAGTGACCCCGCTCAGGCGTCCACAGATACGCAGTATTTT

v_call: TRBV2
clone_size: -
d_call: -
j_call: TRBJ1-3
cdr3_aa: CASTLDSSGNTIYF
cdr3_nt: TGTGCCAGCACCCTGGACAGCTCTGGAAACACCATATATTTT

v_call: TRBV4-2
clone_size: -
d_call: TRBD1
j_call: TRBJ1-4
cdr3_aa: CASSPPGTGETGKEF
cdr3_nt: TGTGCCAGCAGCCCTCCCGGGACAGGGGAAACGGGGAAGGAGTTT

v_call: TRBV3-1/TRBV3-2
clone_size: -
d_call: TRBD1
j_call: TRBJ1-6
cdr3_aa: CASSQQGQGSSPLHF
cdr3_nt: TGTGCCAGCAGCCAACAGGGACAGGGTAGTTCACCCCTCCACTTT

v_call: TRBV7-3
clone_size: -
d_call: TRBD1
j_call: TRBJ2-1
cdr3_aa: CASSRNRDRGNEQFF
cdr3_nt: TGTGCCAGCAGCCGAAACCGGGACAGGGGAAATGAGCAGTTCTTC

v_call: TRBV7-2
clone_size: -
d_call: TRBD2
j_call: TRBJ2-1
cdr3_aa: CASSLATNRLAAGGEQFF
cdr3_nt: TGTGCCAGCAGCTTAGCGACAAACCGACTAGCGGCGGGCGGTGAGCAGTTCTTC

v_call: TRBV14
clone_size: -
d_call: TRBD1
j_call: TRBJ1-2
cdr3_aa: CASSQAAWTGKNGYTF
cdr3_nt: TGTGCCAGCAGCCAAGCGGCTTGGACAGGGAAAAATGGCTACACCTTC

v_call: TRBV7-6
clone_size: -
d_call: TRBD2
j_call: TRBJ2-1
cdr3_aa: CASSLTGTSSRNEQFF
cdr3_nt: TGTGCCAGCAGCTTAACCGGGACTAGCTCCCGCAATGAGCAGTTCTTC

v_call: TRBV14
clone_size: -
d_call: -
j_call: TRBJ2-7
cdr3_aa: CASSQEFNEQYF
cdr3_nt: TGTGCCAGCAGCCAAGAATTCAACGAGCAGTACTTC

v_call: TRBV5-8
clone_size: -
d_call: -
j_call: TRBJ1-4
cdr3_aa: CASSFVGSGEKLFF
cdr3_nt: TGTGCCAGCAGCTTCGTAGGAAGCGGGGAAAAACTGTTTTTT

v_call: TRBV5-1
clone_size: -
d_call: -
j_call: TRBJ1-6
cdr3_aa: CASSLGPARNSPLHF
cdr3_nt: TGCGCCAGCAGCTTGGGCCCCGCCCGGAATTCACCCCTCCACTTT

v_call: TRBV15
clone_size: -
d_call: -
j_call: TRBJ2-7
cdr3_aa: CATSISSGSYEQYF
cdr3_nt: TGTGCCACCAGCATTTCCTCAGGTTCCTACGAGCAGTACTTC

v_call: TRBV30
clone_size: once
d_call: TRBD1
j_call: TRBJ1-2
cdr3_aa: CAWSKQGAYGYTF
cdr3_nt: TGTGCCTGGAGTAAACAGGGGGCGTATGGCTACACCTTC

v_call: TRBV15
clone_size: -
d_call: -
j_call: TRBJ1-5
cdr3_aa: CATSRERGGNQPQHF
cdr3_nt: TGTGCCACCAGCAGAGAGCGGGGCGGCAATCAGCCCCAGCATTTT

v_call: TRBV24-1
clone_size: -
d_call: -
j_call: TRBJ2-5
cdr3_aa: CATSDSGSQETQYF
cdr3_nt: TGTGCCACCAGTGATTCAGGGTCCCAAGAGACCCAGTACTTC

v_call: TRBV15
clone_size: -
d_call: -
j_call: TRBJ1-3
cdr3_aa: CATSREWQDTIYF
cdr3_nt: TGTGCCACCAGCAGAGAGTGGCAGGACACCATATATTTT

v_call: TRBV7-2
clone_size: -
d_call: -
j_call: TRBJ2-6
cdr3_aa: CASSPGRGTGANVLTF
cdr3_nt: TGTGCCAGCAGCCCCGGCCGGGGTACTGGGGCCAACGTCCTGACTTTC

v_call: TRBV3-1/TRBV3-2
clone_size: -
d_call: -
j_call: TRBJ2-7
cdr3_aa: CASSQGPPTYEQYF
cdr3_nt: TGTGCCAGCAGCCAAGGCCCTCCTACCTACGAGCAGTACTTC

v_call: TRBV18
clone_size: -
d_call: -
j_call: TRBJ1-3
cdr3_aa: CASSFRQSSGNTIYF
cdr3_nt: TGTGCCAGCTCATTCAGACAGAGTTCTGGAAACACCATATATTTT

v_call: TRBV6-2/TRBV6-3
clone_size: -
d_call: -
j_call: TRBJ2-3
cdr3_aa: CASSYGGKYTDTQYF
cdr3_nt: TGTGCCAGCAGTTACGGCGGGAAGTACACAGATACGCAGTATTTT

v_call: TRBV5-1
clone_size: -
d_call: TRBD2
j_call: TRBJ2-7
cdr3_aa: CASTAETSGRPTYEQYF
cdr3_nt: TGCGCCAGCACCGCTGAGACTAGCGGGAGGCCCACCTACGAGCAGTACTTC

v_call: TRBV23-1
clone_size: -
d_call: TRBD1
j_call: TRBJ1-4
cdr3_aa: CASSQDPRGSTTNEKLFF
cdr3_nt: TGCGCCAGCAGTCAAGACCCCAGGGGGTCGACAACTAATGAAAAACTGTTTTTT

v_call: TRBV27
clone_size: -
d_call: TRBD1
j_call: TRBJ1-5
cdr3_aa: CASSPTGGNQPQHF
cdr3_nt: TGTGCCAGCAGCCCCACAGGGGGCAATCAGCCCCAGCATTTT

v_call: TRBV5-1
clone_size: -
d_call: TRBD1
j_call: TRBJ1-6
cdr3_aa: CASSLVNRDRAPLHF
cdr3_nt: TGCGCCAGCAGCTTGGTCAACCGGGACAGGGCCCCCCTCCACTTT

v_call: TRBV4-1
clone_size: -
d_call: TRBD1
j_call: TRBJ2-7
cdr3_aa: CASSQTDRGDYEQYF
cdr3_nt: TGCGCCAGCAGCCAAACGGACAGGGGGGATTACGAGCAGTACTTC

v_call: TRBV27
clone_size: -
d_call: TRBD1
j_call: TRBJ1-1
cdr3_aa: CASSRDRGSGAEAFF
cdr3_nt: TGTGCCAGCAGCAGGGACAGGGGGAGCGGCGCTGAAGCTTTCTTT

v_call: TRBV9
clone_size: -
d_call: -
j_call: TRBJ1-4
cdr3_aa: CASSVRGSNEKLFF
cdr3_nt: TGTGCCAGCAGCGTGAGAGGTAGTAATGAAAAACTGTTTTTT

v_call: TRBV2
clone_size: -
d_call: TRBD1
j_call: TRBJ1-5
cdr3_aa: CASSVQGAGNQPQHF
cdr3_nt: TGTGCCAGCAGTGTTCAGGGGGCTGGCAATCAGCCCCAGCATTTT

v_call: TRBV10-1
clone_size: -
d_call: -
j_call: TRBJ2-1
cdr3_aa: CASSEFGAASYNEQFF
cdr3_nt: TGCGCCAGCAGTGAGTTTGGGGCCGCCTCCTACAATGAGCAGTTCTTC

v_call: TRBV19
clone_size: -
d_call: TRBD2
j_call: TRBJ2-1
cdr3_aa: CATAGLAGGPSYNEQFF
cdr3_nt: TGTGCCACTGCGGGACTAGCGGGAGGCCCCTCCTACAATGAGCAGTTCTTC

v_call: TRBV7-6
clone_size: -
d_call: TRBD2
j_call: TRBJ2-2
cdr3_aa: CASSLLYGGSGPGELFF
cdr3_nt: TGTGCCAGCAGCTTATTATATGGCGGGAGCGGGCCCGGGGAGCTGTTTTTT

v_call: TRBV6-5
clone_size: -
d_call: TRBD1
j_call: TRBJ1-2
cdr3_aa: CASSQGVNYGYTF
cdr3_nt: TGTGCCAGCAGCCAGGGGGTAAACTATGGCTACACCTTC

v_call: TRBV28
clone_size: once
d_call: -
j_call: TRBJ2-2
cdr3_aa: CASSLSSAVLFF
cdr3_nt: TGTGCCAGCAGTTTATCAAGTGCGGTGCTGTTTTTT

v_call: TRBV5-1
clone_size: once
d_call: TRBD1
j_call: TRBJ2-7
cdr3_aa: CASSLGTGKDEQYF
cdr3_nt: TGCGCCAGCAGCTTGGGGACAGGCAAGGACGAGCAGTACTTC

v_call: TRBV6-2/TRBV6-3
clone_size: -
d_call: -
j_call: TRBJ1-2
cdr3_aa: CASSKGQYYGYTF
cdr3_nt: TGTGCCAGCAGCAAAGGACAGTACTATGGCTACACCTTC

v_call: TRBV2
clone_size: -
d_call: -
j_call: TRBJ1-1
cdr3_aa: CASKLDPAQSNRAFF
cdr3_nt: TGTGCCAGCAAATTAGATCCTGCCCAATCCAACCGAGCTTTCTTT

v_call: TRBV7-8
clone_size: -
d_call: TRBD2
j_call: TRBJ2-7
cdr3_aa: CASSFTSGGYEQYF
cdr3_nt: TGTGCCAGCAGCTTTACTAGCGGGGGCTACGAGCAGTACTTC

v_call: TRBV11-3
clone_size: -
d_call: TRBD2
j_call: TRBJ2-3
cdr3_aa: CASSSGLADTDTQYF
cdr3_nt: TGTGCCAGCAGCTCGGGACTAGCGGACACAGATACGCAGTATTTT

v_call: TRBV7-3
clone_size: -
d_call: TRBD2
j_call: TRBJ2-3
cdr3_aa: CASSLMGGSTDTQYF
cdr3_nt: TGTGCCAGCAGCTTAATGGGGGGGAGCACAGATACGCAGTATTTT

v_call: TRBV7-2
clone_size: -
d_call: -
j_call: TRBJ2-4
cdr3_aa: CASSLTGVRDIQYF
cdr3_nt: TGTGCCAGCAGCCTCACGGGGGTGAGGGACATTCAGTACTTC